A selection of T cell receptor beta chains follows, all from one sample in a study of cytomegalovirus exposure and HLA in healthy donors. The repertoire was sequenced with immunoSEQ multiplex PCR; TCRdb's copy has only in-frame clones and lacks some. Of some 150,000 clones listed, 78% are singletons. The sequenced sample was PBMCs. Source of these receptors: a male donor in good health and CMV-seronegative. The CDR3 runs from the conserved cysteine through the conserved F or W. Fields, in order: D gene, V gene, CDR3 length, clone size, J gene, CDR3 protein, CDR3 DNA. A D gene is named only where the DNA matches it firmly. Not all rows give a size; the values are once, few, many and, for expanded clones, a class.

.,TRBV7-3,14,.,TRBJ2-5,CASSLKASGETQYF,TGTGCCAGCAGCTTAAAAGCCTCGGGGGAGACCCAGTACTTC
.,TRBV15,15,.,TRBJ1-3,CATSLGGNGGNTIYF,TGTGCCACCAGTCTGGGGGGGAACGGCGGAAACACCATATATTTT
TRBD2,TRBV9,14,few,TRBJ2-1,CASSTRGGQNEQFF,TGTGCCAGCAGCACTCGGGGGGGGCAGAATGAGCAGTTCTTC
TRBD2,TRBV2,15,.,TRBJ2-7,CASSEESSGPYEQYF,TGTGCCAGCAGTGAAGAGTCTAGCGGACCCTACGAGCAGTACTTC
TRBD1,TRBV5-1,14,few,TRBJ2-5,CASSSQGDVETQYF,TGCGCCAGCAGCTCCCAGGGGGACGTAGAGACCCAGTACTTC
.,TRBV29-1,13,.,TRBJ2-1,CSAKGFSYNEQFF,TGCAGCGCGAAGGGGTTCTCCTACAATGAGCAGTTCTTC
.,TRBV9,15,.,TRBJ2-5,CASSVSSHPQETQYF,TGTGCCAGCAGCGTTTCCAGTCATCCACAAGAGACCCAGTACTTC
.,TRBV9,15,.,TRBJ1-4,CASSVGVRGAEKLFF,TGTGCCAGCAGCGTAGGCGTCAGGGGCGCTGAAAAACTGTTTTTT
.,TRBV7-2,17,.,TRBJ2-6,CASSLEPRSSGANVLTF,TGTGCCAGCAGCTTAGAGCCCCGAAGCTCTGGGGCCAACGTCCTGACTTTC
.,TRBV5-1,15,.,TRBJ1-2,CASRMSIGEQGGYTF,TGCGCCAGCAGAATGTCTATAGGGGAACAGGGTGGCTACACCTTC
.,TRBV5-4,15,.,TRBJ2-7,CASKLGSTPSYEQYF,TGTGCCAGCAAACTAGGATCTACACCCTCCTACGAGCAGTACTTC
TRBD1,TRBV19,15,.,TRBJ2-7,CASQKSGTGSYEQYF,TGTGCCAGTCAAAAGTCCGGGACAGGGTCCTACGAGCAGTACTTC
TRBD1,TRBV9,16,.,TRBJ2-2,CASSQAGTGLSGELFF,TGTGCCAGCAGCCAAGCTGGGACAGGGCTATCCGGGGAGCTGTTTTTT
.,TRBV30,14,.,TRBJ1-3,CAWSVGVSGNTIYF,TGTGCCTGGAGTGTAGGGGTTAGTGGAAACACCATATATTTT
.,TRBV20-1,10,.,TRBJ2-3,CSVNTDTQYF,TGCAGTGTTAACACAGATACGCAGTATTTT
.,TRBV29-1,11,once,TRBJ2-7,CSVAGSYEQYF,TGCAGCGTTGCCGGGTCCTACGAGCAGTACTTC
.,TRBV4-1,14,.,TRBJ1-5,CASSQFINNQPQHF,TGCGCCAGCAGCCAGTTTATAAACAATCAGCCCCAGCATTTT
.,TRBV9,19,.,TRBJ2-3,CASSVGVGGAHLHTDTQYF,TGTGCCAGCAGCGTAGGGGTGGGGGGTGCGCACCTTCACACAGATACGCAGTATTTT
TRBD2,TRBV4-1,17,.,TRBJ2-3,CASSQLASGRWADTQYF,TGCGCCAGCAGCCAACTTGCTAGCGGGAGGTGGGCAGATACGCAGTATTTT
.,TRBV29-1,14,few,TRBJ2-7,CSVDFQGLSYEQYF,TGCAGCGTTGACTTTCAGGGCCTCTCCTACGAGCAGTACTTC
.,TRBV9,14,.,TRBJ2-7,CASSERTETYEQYF,TGTGCCAGCAGCGAAAGGACAGAAACCTACGAGCAGTACTTC
.,TRBV6-5,13,.,TRBJ2-7,CASRTDKTYEQYF,TGTGCCAGCAGAACAGACAAGACCTACGAGCAGTACTTC
.,TRBV29-1,13,few,TRBJ1-2,CSVVRAPGSGYTF,TGCAGCGTTGTCAGGGCCCCCGGTAGTGGCTACACCTTC
.,TRBV7-2,13,.,TRBJ1-1,CASSLDRTFEAFF,TGTGCCAGCAGCTTAGACAGGACCTTTGAAGCTTTCTTT
.,TRBV6-5,15,.,TRBJ2-7,CASYSSGLGAYEQYF,TGTGCCAGTTACAGCTCGGGACTTGGAGCTTACGAGCAGTACTTC
.,TRBV7-2,13,once,TRBJ2-7,CASSPSGGYEQYF,TGTGCCAGCAGCCCCTCCGGAGGGTACGAGCAGTACTTC
TRBD2,TRBV7-7,14,.,TRBJ2-2,CASSSKTSGGELFF,TGTGCTAGCAGCTCCAAAACTAGCGGCGGGGAGCTGTTTTTT
.,TRBV27,14,.,TRBJ2-7,CASSLRQDTYEQYF,TGTGCCAGCAGTTTACGACAGGATACCTACGAGCAGTACTTC
TRBD1,TRBV7-8,15,.,TRBJ2-5,CASRERDSNFGTQYF,TGTGCCAGCAGGGAGAGGGACAGTAACTTCGGGACCCAGTACTTC
.,TRBV19,16,.,TRBJ2-2,CASSIPGVKSTGELFF,TGTGCCAGTAGTATCCCAGGGGTTAAGAGCACCGGGGAGCTGTTTTTT
TRBD1,TRBV5-1,15,.,TRBJ1-2,CASSWTGGRDYGYTF,TGCGCCAGCAGCTGGACAGGGGGCAGGGACTATGGCTACACCTTC
.,TRBV6-4,12,.,TRBJ1-3,CASSDSSDTIYF,TGTGCCAGCAGTGACTCGTCGGACACCATATATTTT
TRBD1,TRBV6-1,12,.,TRBJ2-4,CASSDRGLSQYF,TGTGCCAGCAGCGACAGGGGCCTTAGTCAGTACTTC
TRBD1,TRBV6-6,16,.,TRBJ1-3,CASSGQEDFSGNTIYF,TGTGCCAGCAGTGGACAGGAGGACTTCTCTGGAAACACCATATATTTT
TRBD1,TRBV6-1,15,.,TRBJ1-5,CASSDTGTGNQPQHF,TGTGCCAGCAGCGACACCGGGACAGGGAATCAGCCCCAGCATTTT
TRBD1,TRBV6-1,14,.,TRBJ1-2,CASTLDRVNYGYTF,TGTGCCAGCACCTTGGACAGGGTTAACTATGGCTACACCTTC
.,TRBV5-8,15,.,TRBJ2-6,CASSARLSGANVLTF,TGTGCCAGCAGCGCGAGGCTCTCTGGGGCCAACGTCCTGACTTTC
TRBD1,TRBV4-1,17,.,TRBJ1-2,CASSQGPQGRKNYGYTF,TGCGCCAGCAGCCAAGGGCCACAGGGGAGGAAGAACTATGGCTACACCTTC
.,TRBV20-1,10,few,TRBJ1-1,CSARVGAAFF,TGCAGTGCTAGAGTGGGGGCAGCTTTCTTT
.,TRBV6-1,14,.,TRBJ2-3,CASSVQGRTDTQYF,TGTGCCAGCAGTGTCCAGGGGCGCACAGATACGCAGTATTTT
.,TRBV7-9,14,.,TRBJ2-5,CASNLGTVPVTQYF,TGTGCCAGCAATCTCGGGACTGTCCCAGTCACCCAGTACTTC
.,TRBV4-3,16,.,TRBJ1-1,CASSQVRGRVFGEAFF,TGCGCCAGCAGCCAAGTAAGAGGCAGGGTATTCGGTGAAGCTTTCTTT
TRBD1,TRBV18,14,.,TRBJ1-1,CASLQGALSTEAFF,TGTGCCAGCTTACAGGGGGCGCTCAGCACTGAAGCTTTCTTT
TRBD1,TRBV18,16,.,TRBJ2-5,CASSPPRQGGAETQYF,TGTGCCAGCTCACCACCCCGACAGGGTGGGGCAGAGACCCAGTACTTC
TRBD2,TRBV12-5,12,.,TRBJ2-1,CASENSGGSRFF,TGTGCTAGTGAAAATAGCGGGGGGTCAAGGTTCTTC
TRBD1,TRBV19,12,once,TRBJ1-1,CASSADRPEAFF,TGTGCCAGTAGTGCGGACAGGCCTGAAGCTTTCTTT